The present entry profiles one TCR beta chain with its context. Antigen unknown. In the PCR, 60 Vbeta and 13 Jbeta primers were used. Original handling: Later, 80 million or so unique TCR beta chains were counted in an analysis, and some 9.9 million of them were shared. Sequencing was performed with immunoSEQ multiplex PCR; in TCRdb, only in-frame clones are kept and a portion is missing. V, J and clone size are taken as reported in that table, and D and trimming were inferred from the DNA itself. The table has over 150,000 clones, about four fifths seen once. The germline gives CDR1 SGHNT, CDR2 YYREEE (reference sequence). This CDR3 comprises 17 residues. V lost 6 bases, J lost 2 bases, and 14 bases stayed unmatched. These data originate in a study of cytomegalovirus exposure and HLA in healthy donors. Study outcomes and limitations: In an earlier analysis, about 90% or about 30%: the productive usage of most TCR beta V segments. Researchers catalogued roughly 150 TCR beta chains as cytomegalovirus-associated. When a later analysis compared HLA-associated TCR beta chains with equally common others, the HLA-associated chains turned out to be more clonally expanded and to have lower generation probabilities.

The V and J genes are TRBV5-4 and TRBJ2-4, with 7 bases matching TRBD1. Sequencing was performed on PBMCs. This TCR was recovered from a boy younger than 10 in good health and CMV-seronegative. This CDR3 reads CASTLTGTAASKNIQYF. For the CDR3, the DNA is TGTGCCAGCACCCTGACCGGGACAGCAGCCTCCAAAAACATTCAGTACTTC.